Reported below is one T cell receptor beta chain. The read is 3 residues too short to cover the CDR3 end, so that end is filled in from the germline J gene. Per germline, CDR1 SQVTM and CDR2 ANQGSEA. V lost 5 bases and J 0 bases, leaving 16 bases between the germline ends. CDR3 length: 15 amino acids. Unstimulated Tregs (CD4+CD25+CD127-) and CD4+CD25- non-Tregs were sorted from PBMCs. These data originate in a study of Tregs in tolerant kidney transplant recipients. Looking at the study overall: Recipients received nonmyeloablative bone marrow transplants from related graft donors, with transient mixed chimerism.

Some clones are missing from TCRdb's copy, which holds only in-frame ones; the method was immunoSEQ multiplex PCR. The data include fewer than 35,000 clones; the top ten clones carry about 7.6%. This material consisted of CD8+ T cells from blood, taken before the transplant. The clonotype comes from a human donor who received a combined kidney and bone marrow transplant. The chain couples TRBV29-1 to TRBJ1-1, with a weak D call TRBD1 (6 bases). The CDR3 spells CSVHSIGGLNTEAFF. The sequenced part of the CDR3 DNA is TGCAGCGTTCACTCCATAGGGGGATTGAACACTGAA.